This TCR beta chain came from a study of cytomegalovirus exposure and HLA in healthy donors. Across the whole study: It was reported in a later analysis that the 120 validation repertoires used the same platform as the 550 to 800 first-cohort repertoires. Overall study findings and caveats: The listing of 150 to 200 TCR beta chains classed them as cytomegalovirus-associated.

CDR1 is LNHDA and CDR2 is SQIVND in the germline V gene (reference sequence). Trimming cost V 3 bases and J 7 bases, with 13 bases left between them. CDR3 size: 14 residues. Profiled with immunoSEQ multiplex PCR; TCRdb holds only in-frame clones, not every one. The table records under 250,000 clones, just under 90% of them present only once. On this clone: Its antigen is not known.

The specimen was PBMCs. The receptor's source is a man younger than 30 in good health and CMV-seronegative. V usage is TRBV19 and J usage is TRBJ1-5; D remains unclear. The CDR3 coding sequence is TGTGCCAGTAGTATCGCCCTCGACGGGCAGCCCCAGCATTTT. Protein product: CASSIALDGQPQHF.